A single sample gave rise to the 22 T cell receptor beta chains below, sequenced in a study of spatial heterogeneity in lung cancer. As for time point: blood at routine non-recurrence follow-up after resection. Sequencing was performed on whole RNA extracted from tumor and nontumor lung tissue, or from frozen PBMC, and the material was left unsorted. TCRdb itself ran the 5' RACE reads through MiXCR, one entry per CDR3 protein. The data contain 20,000 to 30,000 distinct CDR3 sequences, about 6% of them singletons. Here the sequenced sample was PBMCs, taken at follow-up. These receptors were collected from a male donor with early-stage non-small cell lung cancer.

At least ten counts were recorded for this clonotype. The CDR3 bases are TGTGCCAGCAGGACCGGGACTGGCCTCTACGAGCAGTACTTC. Translating gives CASRTGTGLYEQYF. The chain is built from TRBV6-5 and TRBJ2-7; tentatively, D is TRBD2 (6 bases). The CDR3 has 14 residues. The V end was cut by 6 bases, the J end by 3 bases, with 15 bases between. Germline CDR1 and CDR2: MNHEY and SVGAGI.

This clonotype has a count of ten or more. The chain combines TRBV5-1 with TRBJ2-2, with TRBD1 as a possible D gene (5 bases). V lost 3 bases and J lost 6, with 9 bases in between. CDR3 length: 13 amino acids. From germline, CDR1 is SGHRS and CDR2 YFSETQ. The CDR3 here is CASSSQGPGELFF. In DNA, the CDR3 is TGCGCCAGCAGCTCTCAGGGTCCCGGGGAGCTGTTTTTT. Variable domain in full (rest from reference TRBV5-1 and TRBJ2-2): KAGVTQTPRYLIKTRGQQVTLSCSPISGHRSVSWYQQTPGQGLQFLFEYFSETQRNKGNFPGRFSGRQFSNSRSEMNVSTLELGDSALYLCASSSQGPGELFFGEGSRLTVL.

This clonotype appeared many times. The chain links TRBV25-1 to TRBJ2-5, with TRBD2 identical over 9 bases. With V trimmed by 2 bases and J by 4 bases, 11 bases remained unmatched. The CDR3 is made up of 17 amino acids. Germline V CDR1 and CDR2: MGHDK, SYGVNS. The chain's CDR3 is CASSERLPSGKGETQYF. For the CDR3, the DNA is TGTGCCAGCAGTGAAAGGCTGCCTAGCGGGAAGGGAGAGACCCAGTACTTC.

This clonotype was detected many times. V is TRBV7-6 and J is TRBJ2-2, with a possible D match to TRBD2 (6 bases). This CDR3 contains 20 residues. The V end was cut by 5 bases, the J end by 3 bases, with 28 bases between. CDR1 is SGHVS and CDR2 is FNYEAQ in the germline V gene. In DNA form, the CDR3 reads TGTGCCAGCAGCCTCCCCACCGAGCGGAGGGTGGGCTTAGACACCGGGGAGCTGTTTTTT. Residues: CASSLPTERRVGLDTGELFF.

This clonotype has just a few counts. The CDR3 here is CASSQGGVQPQHF. CDR3 DNA: TGCGCCAGCAGCCAAGGGGGGGTTCAGCCCCAGCATTTT. The V and J genes are TRBV4-3 and TRBJ1-5; D may be TRBD1 (5 bases). Trimming removed 1 base from V and 6 bases from J, with 7 bases in between. The CDR3 length is 13 residues. Per germline, CDR1 LGHNA and CDR2 YSLEER.

The V gene is TRBV3-1, the J gene TRBJ1-4; TRBD1 agrees at 7 bases. CDR3 length: 15 residues. Germline values: CDR1 LGHDT, CDR2 YNNKEL (reference sequence). V shed 1 base, J shed 6 bases, and the junction held 5 bases outside the gene matches. CDR3 loop: CASSQVGQADEKLFF. The CDR3 DNA reads as TGTGCCAGCAGCCAAGTAGGACAGGCGGATGAAAAACTGTTTTTT. Full variable domain (missing parts from reference TRBV3-1 and TRBJ1-4): DTAVSQTPKYLVTQMGNDKSIKCEQNLGHDTMYWYKQDSKKFLKIMFSYNNKELIINETVPNRFSPKSPDKAHLNLHINSLELGDSAVYFCASSQVGQADEKLFFGSGTQLSVL.

As concerns this clonotype: At one of its ends the junction is not consistent with the germline gene, which may arise from a read error. The chain recombines TRBV7-2 with TRBJ2-5; D is unresolved. The CDR3 has 12 residues. Germline CDR1 reads SGHTA; CDR2 reads FQGNSA. CDR3 nucleotides: TGTGCCAACAGCTTAACCGGGGAGACCCAGTACTTC. The encoded protein is CANSLTGETQYF.

This clonotype is medium-sized in the sample. The chain has TRBV29-1 and TRBJ1-3; D is unclear. This CDR3 has 13 residues. Between the trimmed V and J ends, which lost 4 bases and 3 bases, there was a span of 10 bases. The germline CDR1 and CDR2 sequences are SQVTM and ANQGSEA. In DNA, the CDR3 is TGCAGCGTTGTGCGAGAGTTTGGAAACACCATATATTTT. Amino acids: CSVVREFGNTIYF.

This clonotype was observed many times. The gene calls are TRBV11-2 and TRBJ2-5; 9 nucleotides line up with TRBD2. V gave up 0 bases and J gave up 2 bases; unmatched junction bases: 7. Germline V gives CDR1 SGHAT, CDR2 FQNNGV. The CDR3 is made up of 17 amino acids. The CDR3 region has the DNA TGTGCCAGCAGCTTAGATTTTTCTAGCGGGGTACAAGAGACCCAGTACTTC. The encoded protein is CASSLDFSSGVQETQYF.

Ten or more counts support this clonotype. The chain employs TRBV2 and TRBJ2-7; D is possibly TRBD2 (5 bases). Germline V CDR1 and CDR2: SNHLY, FYNNEI. The CDR3 runs 13 residues. V lost 6 bases and J 2 bases, leaving 11 bases between the germline ends. This CDR3 reads CASRASGTYEQYV. CDR3 nucleotide sequence: TGTGCCAGCAGGGCATCCGGGACCTACGAGCAGTACGTC.

The table lists this clonotype with many counts. The chain joins TRBV20-1 to TRBJ2-3; weak D call: TRBD2 (6 bases). With 6 bases removed from V and 0 bases from J, the gap between germline ends came to 13 bases. CDR3 size: 14 residues. Per the germline V gene, CDR1 is DFQATT and CDR2 is SNEGSKA (reference sequence). CDR3 coding DNA: TGCAGTGCCTGGAGGGACTGGAGCACAGATACGCAGTATTTT. It yields the protein CSAWRDWSTDTQYF.

This clonotype was observed at least ten times. This sequence joins TRBV7-3 and TRBJ2-1; D unclear. CDR1 and CDR2 from the germline V gene are SGHTA and FQGTGA. The CDR3 extends over 11 amino acids. V shed 2 bases and J shed 6 bases, with 2 bases lying between them. The CDR3 DNA follows: TGTGCCAGCAGCTTATCCAATGAGCAGTTCTTC. It yields the protein CASSLSNEQFF.

At least ten counts were recorded for this clonotype. V is TRBV6-5 and J is TRBJ2-1, with 12 bases that match TRBD2. CDR1 and CDR2 (germline): MNHEY, SVGAGI. The CDR3 spans 16 residues. Losses at the gene ends were 6 bases for V and 3 bases for J; bases not matched to a gene: 6. CDR3 DNA: TGTGCCAGCAGAACCCTAGCGGGGGGGCGCTACAATGAGCAGTTCTTC. Its translation is CASRTLAGGRYNEQFF.

This clonotype was found many times. V is TRBV5-1 and J is TRBJ1-2, with 7 bases matching TRBD1. V shed 0 bases, J shed 6 bases, and the junction held 5 bases outside the gene matches. This CDR3 is built from 14 residues. Germline assignment: CDR1 SGHRS and CDR2 YFSETQ. Here the CDR3 reads CASSLVRGENGYTF. As DNA, the CDR3 is TGCGCCAGCAGCTTGGTCAGGGGGGAAAATGGCTACACCTTC.

The rearrangement links TRBV2 to TRBJ1-5; no firm D call. V was cut by 1 base and J by 3 bases, with 10 bases left in between. The CDR3 spans 15 residues. Germline lookup yields CDR1 SNHLY and CDR2 FYNNEI. DNA for the CDR3: TGTGCCAGCAGTGAAGTGCACAGAGCCAATCAGCCCCAGCATTTT. It encodes CASSEVHRANQPQHF. The full variable domain, its missing parts supplied by reference TRBV2 and TRBJ1-5, is EPEVTQTPSHQVTQMGQEVILRCVPISNHLYFYWYRQILGQKVEFLVSFYNNEISEKSEIFDDQFSVERPDGSNFTLKIRSTKLEDSAMYFCASSEVHRANQPQHFGDGTRLSIL.

This clonotype was seen many times. V usage is TRBV14 and J usage is TRBJ2-6; D gene ambiguous. In germline, CDR1 is SGHDN, CDR2 FVKESK. The CDR3 contains 15 residues. V was cut by 1 base and J by 1 base, with 5 bases left in between. Here the CDR3 reads CASSQGSSGANVLTF. As DNA, the CDR3 is TGTGCCAGCAGCCAAGGTAGTTCTGGGGCCAACGTCCTGACTTTC.

In its sample, this clonotype was seen many times. This chain uses TRBV6-2 or TRBV6-3 with TRBJ2-4, with D perhaps matching TRBD1 or TRBD2 (6 bases each). CDR3 length equals 13 residues. Per the germline V gene, CDR1 is MNHEY and CDR2 is SVGEGT. Trimming stripped 2 bases from V and 9 bases from J, with 11 bases between. CDR3 DNA sequence: TGTGCCAGCAGTTACACGGGGGCGCTCATTCAGTACTTC. Amino acids: CASSYTGALIQYF.

This clonotype was observed a handful of times. This chain uses TRBV4-1 with TRBJ2-3; 7 nucleotides line up with TRBD2. The CDR3 totals 17 residues. Germline loops: CDR1 MGHRA, CDR2 YSYEKL. The V and J ends lost 5 bases and 6 bases, in that order; junction bases with no gene match: 17. Here the CDR3 DNA reads TGCGCCAGCAGCTCCCAAACTACTAGCGTACCTCCGGATACGCAGTATTTT. Protein: CASSSQTTSVPPDTQYF.

This clonotype came up many times. The chain recombines TRBV7-8 with TRBJ2-5; weak D call: TRBD1 (5 bases). Germline CDR1 SGHVS, CDR2 FQNEAQ. Trimming removed 2 bases at V and 5 bases at J, with 9 bases between. This CDR3 spans 13 amino acids. The CDR3 region is CASSLFGAETQYF. The DNA for the CDR3 is TGTGCCAGCAGCTTATTTGGGGCGGAGACCCAGTACTTC.

The V and J genes are TRBV7-2 and TRBJ2-7; 8 bases are a match to TRBD1. The CDR3 is made up of 15 amino acids. V was clipped by 1 base and J by 2 bases; unmatched bases: 4. Germline loops: CDR1 SGHTA, CDR2 FQGNSA. The CDR3 coding sequence is TGTGCCAGCAGCTTAGTCGGACAGGGAACCTACGAGCAGTACTTC. Protein sequence: CASSLVGQGTYEQYF.

This clonotype was recorded at least ten times. The chain is built from TRBV7-2 and TRBJ2-3; TRBD1 matches 8 bases. The CDR3 has 12 amino acids. Trimming cost V 5 bases and J 10 bases; bases outside gene matches: 5. CDR1 is SGHTA, CDR2 FQGNSA, per germline. CDR3 DNA sequence: TGTGCCAGCAGCCCCGGACAGGGCGCGCAGTATTTT. As protein: CASSPGQGAQYF.

There are many counts of this clonotype. This chain uses TRBV20-1 with TRBJ2-2, with 9 bases identical to TRBD1. The CDR3 is 13 amino acids. Germline V gives CDR1 DFQATT, CDR2 SNEGSKA (reference sequence). V shed 5 bases, J shed 5 bases, and the junction held 3 bases outside the gene matches. The CDR3 nucleotides are TGCAGTGCTCCCGGACAGGGGACCGGGGAGCTGTTTTTT. Protein: CSAPGQGTGELFF.